The 19 T cell receptor beta chains below all came from one sample that was sequenced in a study of blood T cell repertoires in COVID-19. Sequenced by immunoSEQ multiplex PCR; TCRdb stores in-frame clones only, minus some. The table records roughly 150,000 clones, about 90% of them present only once. Sequencing was carried out using peripheral blood. The receptors come from a woman aged 80 or over with acute or convalescent COVID-19.

The rearrangement uses TRBV27 and TRBJ1-6, with D unclear. V lost 4 bases and J 8 bases, leaving 6 bases between the germline ends. Germline CDR1 reads MNHEY; CDR2 reads SMNVEV (reference sequence). CDR3 size: 12 residues. In DNA, the CDR3 is TGTGCCAGCAGTTCACTCTATTCACCCCTCCACTTT. Translated, it gives CASSSLYSPLHF.

The chain uses TRBV6-5 and TRBJ1-1, with 9 nucleotides matching TRBD1. Germline-derived CDR1 and CDR2 are MNHEY and SVGAGI. V lost 6 bases, J lost 3 bases, and 5 bases stayed unmatched. The CDR3 contains 14 residues. CDR3 nucleotide sequence: TGTGCCAGCAGGGGGACAGGGCCCCACACTGAAGCTTTCTTT. This encodes CASRGTGPHTEAFF.

The chain links TRBV4-1 to TRBJ1-3; 8 positions agree with TRBD1. The germline V gene encodes CDR1 MGHRA and CDR2 YSYEKL. The CDR3 has 16 amino acids. The junction had 7 bases not matched to a gene; V was cut back by 2 bases and J by 4 bases. CDR3 DNA sequence: TGCGCCAGCAGCCAAACCCAGGGGGCCTTCGGAAACACCATATATTTT. It translates to CASSQTQGAFGNTIYF.

Of note for this clone: Other DNA variants within this sample encode the same CDR3. The V call is TRBV18, the J call TRBJ2-5; D is perhaps TRBD1 (6 bases). Germline values: CDR1 KGHSH, CDR2 LQKENI. The germline V and J ends were trimmed by 2 bases and 1 base, with 8 bases remaining between them. This CDR3 comprises 14 residues. The CDR3 here is CASSPGQIQETQYF. The DNA of the CDR3 is TGTGCCAGCTCACCAGGACAGATCCAAGAGACCCAGTACTTC.

The V and J genes are TRBV7-2 and TRBJ1-3; TRBD1 might be the D (5 bases). In germline, CDR1 is SGHTA, CDR2 FQGNSA. Between the trimmed V and J ends, which lost 5 bases and 1 base, there was a span of 9 bases. The CDR3 is 14 amino acids. The DNA of the CDR3 is TGTGCCAGCAGCCGCGGGACGTCTGGAAACACCATATATTTT. This translates into CASSRGTSGNTIYF.

V is TRBV6-4 and J is TRBJ1-2, with D unclear. CDR1 is MRHNA and CDR2 is SNTAGT in the germline V gene. V was pared by 0 bases and J by 3 bases, with 11 bases between. The CDR3 contains 15 residues. CDR3 sequence: CASSDSRAGHYGYTF. CDR3 coding DNA: TGTGCCAGCAGTGACTCGAGAGCGGGCCACTATGGCTACACCTTC.

The chain has TRBV21-1 and TRBJ1-1. TRBV21-1 is marked as a pseudogene. This CDR3 has 13 amino acids. The CDR3, as DNA: TGTGCCAGCAGCAAAGAGGGAGGGCCTGAAGCTTTCTTT. It is translated as CASSKEGGPEAFF.

The CDR3 DNA reads TGTGCCAGCAGCTTAACGACTAGCGGGGATGCCGGGGAGCTGTTTTTT. Translated: CASSLTTSGDAGELFF. V and J are TRBV7-3 and TRBJ2-2; 11 nucleotides align to TRBD2. Germline values: CDR1 SGHTA, CDR2 FQGTGA. With 0 bases clipped from V and 6 bases from J, the junction kept 3 bases outside the gene matches. The CDR3 loop spans 16 amino acids. The full variable domain, in which reference TRBV7-3 and TRBJ2-2 provide the parts outside the CDR3, is GAGVSQTPSNKVTEKGKYVELRCDPISGHTALYWYRQSLGQGPEFLIYFQGTGAADDSGLPNDRFFAVRPEGSVSTLKIQRTERGDSAVYLCASSLTTSGDAGELFFGEGSRLTVL.

The gene calls are TRBV11-3 and TRBJ2-5; 10 bases map to TRBD1. With 5 bases clipped from V and 5 bases from J, the junction kept 8 bases outside the gene matches. The CDR3 spans 15 residues. Germline V gene sequence: CDR1 SGHNT, CDR2 YENEEA. Here the CDR3 reads CASSAHGTGEETQYF. In DNA form, the CDR3 reads TGTGCCAGCAGCGCCCACGGGACAGGGGAGGAGACCCAGTACTTC.

The chain couples TRBV15 to TRBJ2-3; 7 bases are shared with TRBD2. With V trimmed by 0 bases and J by 4 bases, 4 bases remained unmatched. Germline values: CDR1 LNHNV, CDR2 YYDKDF (reference sequence). This CDR3 region has 15 residues. As DNA, the CDR3 is TGTGCCACCAGCAGAGATCTGGCGGGAGCAGATACGCAGTATTTT. This encodes CATSRDLAGADTQYF.

Points on this clone: The same CDR3 is also encoded by other DNA sequences in this sample. J is TRBJ1-1 and V is TRBV7-2; D unclear. This CDR3 contains 13 residues. Trimming cost V 5 bases and J 0 bases, with 7 bases left between them. In germline, CDR1 is SGHTA, CDR2 FQGNSA. DNA for the CDR3: TGTGCCAGCAGCGGGCAGTTGAACACTGAAGCTTTCTTT. It specifies CASSGQLNTEAFF. The variable domain in full, completed from reference TRBV7-2 and TRBJ1-1, reads GAGVSQSPSNKVTEKGKDVELRCDPISGHTALYWYRQSLGQGLEFLIYFQGNSAPDKSGLPSDRFSAERTGGSVSTLTIQRTQQEDSAVYLCASSGQLNTEAFFGQGTRLTVV.

This sequence joins TRBV19 and TRBJ1-2; perhaps TRBD1 as D (6 bases). Germline loops: CDR1 LNHDA, CDR2 SQIVND (reference sequence). The CDR3 length is 16 residues. Trimming removed 3 bases from V and 0 bases from J, with 14 bases in between. In nucleotides, the CDR3 is TGTGCCAGTAGTATGCTTGACAGGTTTGCTAACTATGGCTACACCTTC. Amino acid sequence: CASSMLDRFANYGYTF.

This chain uses TRBV3-1 (or the pseudogene TRBV3-2) with TRBJ1-6, with D possibly being TRBD1 (6 bases). V was cut by 4 bases and J by 9 bases, with 7 bases left in between. Germline CDR1 is LGHDT and CDR2 is YNNKEL (reference sequence). The CDR3 spans 12 residues. The CDR3 region is CASSPRGSPLHF. The CDR3, as DNA: TGTGCCAGCAGCCCCAGGGGTTCACCCCTCCACTTT.

J is TRBJ1-2 and V is TRBV5-1; 8 positions agree with TRBD1. Germline loops: CDR1 SGHRS, CDR2 YFSETQ. Unmatched junction bases numbered 8, after V lost 5 bases and J lost 5 bases. This CDR3 is 14 amino acids long. In nucleotides, the CDR3 is TGCGCCAGCAGGCAACCGGGACAGGAATATGGCTACACCTTC. It is translated as CASRQPGQEYGYTF.

The J gene is TRBJ2-2, the V gene TRBV7-9; 9 bases are shared with TRBD1. CDR1 and CDR2 from the germline V gene are SEHNR and FQNEAQ (reference sequence). The CDR3 is made up of 15 amino acids. Trimming cost V 8 bases and J 1 base; bases outside gene matches: 5. The CDR3: CASRWTGENTGELFF. Written as DNA, the CDR3 is TGTGCCAGCCGTTGGACAGGGGAGAACACCGGGGAGCTGTTTTTT.

In its sample, this clone was seen once. The chain carries TRBV5-1 and TRBJ1-1; tentative D call: TRBD1 (6 bases). Trimming left V 5 bases short and J 3 bases short, with 17 bases between. CDR3 length equals 15 residues. The germline V gene has CDR1 SGHRS and CDR2 YFSETQ. This CDR3 reads CASSQLGARDTEAFF. The CDR3, as DNA: TGCGCCAGCAGTCAATTGGGGGCGCGAGACACTGAAGCTTTCTTT.

The chain joins TRBV30 to TRBJ1-4; possibly TRBD1 for D (6 bases). The CDR3 sequence is 13 residues long. Trimming removed 5 bases from V and 6 bases from J, with 13 bases in between. Germline lookup yields CDR1 GTSNPN and CDR2 SVGIG (reference sequence). The CDR3 DNA follows: TGTGCCTGGCTTCTACAGGGTCATGAAAAACTGTTTTTT. Its protein product is CAWLLQGHEKLFF.

The chain couples TRBV30 to TRBJ1-4, with TRBD1 matching over 10 bases. Germline CDR1 is GTSNPN and CDR2 is SVGIG (reference sequence). V was pared by 3 bases and J by 5 bases, with 3 bases of the junction left unmatched. The CDR3 consists of 14 residues. The CDR3 DNA follows: TGTGCCTGGAGCAAGGGACAGGGGAATGAAAAACTGTTTTTT. Translation gives CAWSKGQGNEKLFF.

The genes are TRBV5-4 and TRBJ1-2; D is perhaps TRBD1 (5 bases). V was trimmed by 3 bases and J by 4 bases, leaving 7 bases between them. The CDR3 is 12 amino acids. Germline V CDR1 and CDR2: SGHNT, YYREEE (reference sequence). The CDR3 bases are TGTGCCAGCAGCTATGACAGCTATGGCTACACCTTC. The encoded protein is CASSYDSYGYTF. The variable domain in full, with the rest retrieved from reference TRBV5-4 and TRBJ1-2, is ETGVTQSPTHLIKTRGQQVTLRCSSQSGHNTVSWYQQALGQGPQFIFQYYREEENGRGNFPPRFSGLQFPNYSSELNVNALELDDSALYLCASSYDSYGYTFGSGTRLTVV.